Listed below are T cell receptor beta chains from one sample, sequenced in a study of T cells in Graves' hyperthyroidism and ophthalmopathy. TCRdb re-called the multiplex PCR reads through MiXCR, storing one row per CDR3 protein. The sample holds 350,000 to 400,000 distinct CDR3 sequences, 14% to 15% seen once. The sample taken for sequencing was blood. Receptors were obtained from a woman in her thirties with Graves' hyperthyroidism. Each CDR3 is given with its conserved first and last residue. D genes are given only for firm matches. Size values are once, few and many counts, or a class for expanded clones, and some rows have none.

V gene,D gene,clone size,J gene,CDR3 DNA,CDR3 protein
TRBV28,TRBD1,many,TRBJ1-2,TGTGCCAGCAGCTCCGAGGTGGGACAGGGGTATGGCTACACCTTC,CASSSEVGQGYGYTF
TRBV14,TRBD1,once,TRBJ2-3,TGTGCCAGCAGCCGCCTCCCGGGACAGGGTGCAGATACGCAGTATTTT,CASSRLPGQGADTQYF
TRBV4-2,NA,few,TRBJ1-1,TGTGCCAGCAGCGACCTCAAGGGGCTGAACACTGAAGCTTTCTTT,CASSDLKGLNTEAFF
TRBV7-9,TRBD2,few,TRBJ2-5,TGTGCCAGCAGCTTAGTGGTTCTAGCGGGAGGGTGGAAGGACCAAGAGACCCAGTACTTC,CASSLVVLAGGWKDQETQYF
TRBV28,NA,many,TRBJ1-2,TGTGCCAGCAGCGGTAACTATGGCTACACCTTC,CASSGNYGYTF
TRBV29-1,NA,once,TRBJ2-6,TGCAGCGCCCGGGACTCTGGGGCCAACGTCCTGACTTTC,CSARDSGANVLTF
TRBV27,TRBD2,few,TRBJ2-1,TGTGCCAGCAGTGGACTAGCGGGGCCTATGGAGGGGCTCAATGAGCAGTTCTTC,CASSGLAGPMEGLNEQFF
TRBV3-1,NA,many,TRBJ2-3,TGTGCCAGCAGCCAACCGCCTAGCGACCTTCTCACAGATACGCAGTATTTT,CASSQPPSDLLTDTQYF
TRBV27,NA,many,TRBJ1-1,TGTGCCAGCAGTTTTGATCGGTTGAACACTGAAGCTTTCTTT,CASSFDRLNTEAFF
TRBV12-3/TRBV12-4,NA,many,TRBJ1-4,TGTGCCAGCAGTTTCGAGACAGGTGGAAAACTGTTTTTT,CASSFETGGKLFF
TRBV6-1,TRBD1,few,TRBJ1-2,TGTGCCAGCAGTACCAATTCAGGGGGCCTCTATGGCTACACCTTC,CASSTNSGGLYGYTF
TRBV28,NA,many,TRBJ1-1,TGTGCCAGCAGTTTACCAGGAATACAGGGAGGTACTGAAGCTTTCTTT,CASSLPGIQGGTEAFF
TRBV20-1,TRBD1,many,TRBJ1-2,TGCAGTGCTCCCGACAGGGCATACTATGGCTACACCTTC,CSAPDRAYYGYTF
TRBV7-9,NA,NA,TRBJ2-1,TGTGCCAGCAGCTGGGCGGAGATCAATGAGCAGTTCTTC,CASSWAEINEQFF
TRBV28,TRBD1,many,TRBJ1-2,TGTGCCAGCAGTCTTATAGGGACAGGGAGCAGGCATGGCTACACCTTC,CASSLIGTGSRHGYTF
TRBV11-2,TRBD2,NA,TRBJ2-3,TGTGCCAGCAGCCTTCTTAGCGGGAGGACAGATACGCAGTATTTT,CASSLLSGRTDTQYF
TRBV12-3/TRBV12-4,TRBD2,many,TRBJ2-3,TGTGCCAGCACCCCAACTAGCGGGAGCACAGATACGCAGTATTTT,CASTPTSGSTDTQYF
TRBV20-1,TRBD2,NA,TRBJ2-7,TGCAGTGCTCCAAGCGCCCGAGGACTAGAATTTAACGAGCAGTACTTC,CSAPSARGLEFNEQYF
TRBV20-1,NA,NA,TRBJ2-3,TGCAGTGCTGGCCGGGACCGGAAGGCAGATACGCAGTATTTT,CSAGRDRKADTQYF
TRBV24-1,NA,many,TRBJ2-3,TGTGCCACCAGTGACCCCTTGACTAAGGAAGATACGCAGTATTTT,CATSDPLTKEDTQYF
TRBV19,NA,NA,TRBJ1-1,TGTGCCAGTTCAATCCGAAGGTCGACTGAAGCTTTCTTT,CASSIRRSTEAFF
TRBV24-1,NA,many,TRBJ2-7,TGTGCCACCAGTTCGTCCTCCTACGAGCAGTACTTC,CATSSSSYEQYF
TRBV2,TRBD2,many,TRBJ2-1,TGTGCCAGCAGGACTAGCGGGGTTCACAATGAGCAGTTCTTC,CASRTSGVHNEQFF